Here is one TCR beta chain with its context. Time point meaning: pre-treatment sample, taken before nivolumab and TIL therapy. The tumor samples were excised metastases, mostly pleural nodules or supraclavicular lymph nodes. The data are from a study of TIL therapy for anti-PD-1-resistant metastatic lung cancer. The CDR3 contains 13 residues. The V and J ends lost 7 bases and 2 bases respectively, with 10 bases between them. The libraries were made with immunoSEQ v3. Survey-level samples got some 2 million read pairs; deep-level samples got roughly 4.5-6.5 million. The method was immunoSEQ multiplex PCR; TCRdb's version includes in-frame clones alone and lacks a portion of them. The sample records about 95,000 clones, approximately 65% being singletons.

This clonotype originated in a person between 30 and 79 years old with non-small cell lung cancer. The chain combines TRBV12-3 or TRBV12-4 with TRBJ2-3, with D possibly matching TRBD2 (5 bases). Source: tumor tissue, taken at baseline. In DNA, the CDR3 is TGTGCCAGCAATAACGGGGTCACAGATACGCAGTATTTT. Translated, it gives CASNNGVTDTQYF.